This T cell receptor (beta chain) emerged from a study of blood T cells in healthy people across ages. Study outcomes and limitations: More naive CD4+ cells and higher diversity were found in long-lived than in aged donors. It was not known whether donors were CMV positive (a possible confounder of expanded clonotype changes). The recorded TCR beta diversity per million T cells decreased in a roughly linear manner with age.

It was with a sample-barcoded 5' primer and a J-beta primer mix that a second PCR of roughly 7 to 12 cycles was run. Each of the samples gave a minimum of 2.5 million paired-end reads that contained CDR3. A single record per CDR3 protein comes from TCRdb applying MiXCR to the 5' RACE reads. In the table there are around 1,900,000 distinct CDR3 sequences, 30% to 40% of which are singletons. This clonotype was seen a handful of times. The antigen is unknown. CDR3 length: 15 amino acids. V was clipped by 8 bases and J by 2 bases, with 16 bases between them. The specimen was blood. This chain links TRBV12-3 or TRBV12-4 with TRBJ2-1; D remains ambiguous. This clonotype originated in a human donor in good health. The CDR3 bases are TGTGCCAGCGGTTCCGACAAGGGTCCCTACAATGAGCAGTTCTTC. Amino acid sequence: CASGSDKGPYNEQFF.